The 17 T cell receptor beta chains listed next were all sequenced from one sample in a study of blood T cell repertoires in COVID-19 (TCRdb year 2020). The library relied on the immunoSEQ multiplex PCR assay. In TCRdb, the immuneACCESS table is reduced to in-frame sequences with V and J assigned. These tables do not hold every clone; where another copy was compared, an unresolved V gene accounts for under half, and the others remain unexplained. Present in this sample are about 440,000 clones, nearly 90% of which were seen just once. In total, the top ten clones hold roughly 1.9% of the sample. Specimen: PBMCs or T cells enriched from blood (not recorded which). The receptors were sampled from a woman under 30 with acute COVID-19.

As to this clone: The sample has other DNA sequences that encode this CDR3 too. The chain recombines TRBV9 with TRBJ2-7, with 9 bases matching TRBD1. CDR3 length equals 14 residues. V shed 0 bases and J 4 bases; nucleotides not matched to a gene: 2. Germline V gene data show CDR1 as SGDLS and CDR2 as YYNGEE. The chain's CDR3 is CASSVGTGAYEQYF. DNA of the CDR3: TGTGCCAGCAGCGTAGGGACAGGGGCTTACGAGCAGTACTTC. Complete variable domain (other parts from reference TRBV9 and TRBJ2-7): DSGVTQTPKHLITATGQRVTLRCSPRSGDLSVYWYQQSLDQGLQFLIQYYNGEERAKGNILERFSAQQFPDLHSELNLSSLELGDSALYFCASSVGTGAYEQYFGPGTRLTVT.

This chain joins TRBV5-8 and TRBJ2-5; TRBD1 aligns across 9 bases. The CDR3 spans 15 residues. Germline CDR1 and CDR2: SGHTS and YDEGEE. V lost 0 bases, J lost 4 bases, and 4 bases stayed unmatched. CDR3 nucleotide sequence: TGTGCCAGCAGCTTGGGGGACAGGGCTAGAGAGACCCAGTACTTC. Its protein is CASSLGDRARETQYF.

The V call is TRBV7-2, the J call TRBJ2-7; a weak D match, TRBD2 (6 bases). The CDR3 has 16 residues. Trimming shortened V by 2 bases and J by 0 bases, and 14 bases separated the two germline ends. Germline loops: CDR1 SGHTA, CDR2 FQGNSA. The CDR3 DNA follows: TGTGCCAGCAGCTTAACGGGGGACGGGCGCTCCTACGAGCAGTACTTC. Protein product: CASSLTGDGRSYEQYF.

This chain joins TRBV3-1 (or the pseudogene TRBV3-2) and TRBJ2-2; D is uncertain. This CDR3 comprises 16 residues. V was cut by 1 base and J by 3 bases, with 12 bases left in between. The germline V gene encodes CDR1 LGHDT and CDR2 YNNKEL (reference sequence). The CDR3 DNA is TGTGCCAGCAGCCAAGTGGCAGGAATAGACACCGGGGAGCTGTTTTTT. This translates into CASSQVAGIDTGELFF.

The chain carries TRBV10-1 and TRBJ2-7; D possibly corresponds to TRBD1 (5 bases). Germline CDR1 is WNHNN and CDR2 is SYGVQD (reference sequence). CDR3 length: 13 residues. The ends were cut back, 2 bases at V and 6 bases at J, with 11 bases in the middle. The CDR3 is CASSERQGGEQYF. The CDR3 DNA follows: TGCGCCAGCAGTGAGCGGCAGGGTGGCGAGCAGTACTTC.

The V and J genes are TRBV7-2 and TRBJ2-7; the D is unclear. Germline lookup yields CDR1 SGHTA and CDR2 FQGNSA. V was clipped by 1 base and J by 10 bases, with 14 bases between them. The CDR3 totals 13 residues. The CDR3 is CASSLDPSASQYF. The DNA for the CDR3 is TGTGCCAGCAGCTTAGATCCGTCGGCTAGTCAGTACTTC.

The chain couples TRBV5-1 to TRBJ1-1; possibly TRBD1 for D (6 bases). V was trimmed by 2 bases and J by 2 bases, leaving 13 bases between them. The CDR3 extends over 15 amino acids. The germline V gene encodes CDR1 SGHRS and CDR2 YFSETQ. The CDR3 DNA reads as TGCGCCAGCAGCTTAACCCGGGACAAAAACACTGAAGCTTTCTTT. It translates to CASSLTRDKNTEAFF.

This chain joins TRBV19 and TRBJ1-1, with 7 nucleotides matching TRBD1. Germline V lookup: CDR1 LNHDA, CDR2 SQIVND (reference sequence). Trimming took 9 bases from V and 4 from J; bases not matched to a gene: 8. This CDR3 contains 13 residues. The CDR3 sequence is CASNRGWSTEAFF. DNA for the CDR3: TGTGCCAGCAACAGGGGATGGAGCACTGAAGCTTTCTTT.

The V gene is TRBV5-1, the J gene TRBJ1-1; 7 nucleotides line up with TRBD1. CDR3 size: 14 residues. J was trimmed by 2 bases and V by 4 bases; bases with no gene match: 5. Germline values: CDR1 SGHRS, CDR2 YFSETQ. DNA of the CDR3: TGCGCCAGCAGCGAGGCAGGGGGTAACACTGAAGCTTTCTTT. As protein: CASSEAGGNTEAFF.

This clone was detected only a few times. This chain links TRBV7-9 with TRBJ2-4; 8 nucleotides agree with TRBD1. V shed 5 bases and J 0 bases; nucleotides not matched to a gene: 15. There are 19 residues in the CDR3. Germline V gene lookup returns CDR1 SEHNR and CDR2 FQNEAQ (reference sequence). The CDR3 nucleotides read TGTGCCAGCAGCCGACCGGGACAGGCGACCTTTGGAGCCAAAAACATTCAGTACTTC. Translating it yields CASSRPGQATFGAKNIQYF.

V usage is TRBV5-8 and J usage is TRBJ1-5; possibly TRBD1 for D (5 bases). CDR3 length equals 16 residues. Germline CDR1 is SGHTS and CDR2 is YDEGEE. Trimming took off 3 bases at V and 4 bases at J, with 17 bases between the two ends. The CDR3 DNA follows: TGTGCCAGCAGCTCCGGGGGGAGCTTTATTAATCAGCCCCAGCATTTT. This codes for CASSSGGSFINQPQHF.

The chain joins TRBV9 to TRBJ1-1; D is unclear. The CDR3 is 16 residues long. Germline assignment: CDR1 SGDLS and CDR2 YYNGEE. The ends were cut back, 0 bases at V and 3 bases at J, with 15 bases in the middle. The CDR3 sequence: CASSVDSRAEDTEAFF. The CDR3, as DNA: TGTGCCAGCAGCGTAGATTCAAGGGCGGAGGACACTGAAGCTTTCTTT.

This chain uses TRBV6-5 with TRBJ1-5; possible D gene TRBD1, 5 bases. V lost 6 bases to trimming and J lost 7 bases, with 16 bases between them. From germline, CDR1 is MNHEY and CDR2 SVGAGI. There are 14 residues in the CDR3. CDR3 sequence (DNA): TGTGCCAGCAGCGCGTGGATGGGGGGGCAGCCCCAGCATTTT. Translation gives CASSAWMGGQPQHF.

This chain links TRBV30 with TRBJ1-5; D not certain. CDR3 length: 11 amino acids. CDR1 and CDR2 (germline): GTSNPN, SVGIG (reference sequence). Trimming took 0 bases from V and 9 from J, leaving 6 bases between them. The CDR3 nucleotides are TGTGCCTGGAGTGTCTATGGGCCCCAGCATTTT. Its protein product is CAWSVYGPQHF.

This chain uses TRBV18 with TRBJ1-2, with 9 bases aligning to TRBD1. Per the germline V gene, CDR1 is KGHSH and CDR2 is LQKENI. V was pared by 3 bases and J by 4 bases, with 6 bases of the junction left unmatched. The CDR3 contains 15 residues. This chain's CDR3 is CASSPTGTGPYGYTF. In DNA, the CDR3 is TGTGCCAGCTCACCCACCGGGACAGGGCCCTATGGCTACACCTTC.

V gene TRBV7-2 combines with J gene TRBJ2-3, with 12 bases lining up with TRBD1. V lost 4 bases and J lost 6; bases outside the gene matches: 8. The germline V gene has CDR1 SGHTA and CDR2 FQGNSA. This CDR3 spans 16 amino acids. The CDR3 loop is CASSSAPGQGADTQYF. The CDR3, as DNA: TGTGCCAGCAGCTCCGCCCCGGGACAGGGGGCCGATACGCAGTATTTT.

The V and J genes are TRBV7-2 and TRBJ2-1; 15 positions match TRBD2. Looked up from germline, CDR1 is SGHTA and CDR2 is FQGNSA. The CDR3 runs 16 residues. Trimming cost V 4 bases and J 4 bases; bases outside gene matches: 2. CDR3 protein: CASSWGTSGGYNEQFF. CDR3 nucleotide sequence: TGTGCCAGCAGCTGGGGGACTAGCGGGGGGTACAATGAGCAGTTCTTC.